Shown below are 24 T cell receptor beta chains from a single sample sequenced in a study of tumor-infiltrating lymphocytes in primary liver carcinoma. Scientists recovered RNA and DNA together from around 18-30 mg of unsorted bulk tissue. From about 0.5 ug of total RNA, TCR beta-specific cDNA was reverse-transcribed using a constant-region primer. Nested multiplex PCR, run for three rounds with slightly modified ARM-PCR, yielded TCR beta libraries. Both of the initial two PCR rounds ran for around 9 cycles and employed TRBV1-TRBV30 forward primers alongside a C-beta reverse primer. TCRdb analysed the multiplex PCR reads with MiXCR anew, one entry per CDR3 protein. The sample holds about 99,000 distinct CDR3 sequences, roughly 69% seen once. The sequenced sample consisted of liver tumor tissue from sampling region 5. Specified subset: tumor region T5, tumor centre. The source is a woman between 55 and 75 years old with primary liver carcinoma and hepatitis B virus infection.

In this sample, this clonotype turned up many times. The chain employs TRBV30 and TRBJ2-1, with 9 bases aligning to TRBD2. Trimming removed 4 bases from V and 8 bases from J; junction bases left unmatched: 9. The CDR3 is 14 residues long. In germline, CDR1 is GTSNPN, CDR2 SVGIG (reference sequence). The CDR3 sequence is CAWTTGLADDEQFF. CDR3 nucleotides: TGTGCCTGGACAACGGGACTAGCTGACGATGAGCAGTTCTTC. The full variable domain, its missing parts supplied by reference TRBV30 and TRBJ2-1, is SQTIHQWPATLVQPVGSPLSLECTVEGTSNPNLYWYRQAAGRGLQLLFYSVGIGQISSEVPQNLSASRPQDRQFILSSKKLLLSDSGFYLCAWTTGLADDEQFFGPGTRLTVL.

This rearrangement joins TRBV12-3 or TRBV12-4 to TRBJ2-2, with D hard to call. V gave up 5 bases and J gave up 2 bases, with 12 bases separating them. The CDR3 spans 15 residues. The CDR3 DNA reads TGTGCCAGCAGTATCTGGGGTGGTAACACCGGGGAGCTGTTTTTT. Translation gives CASSIWGGNTGELFF.

Concerning this clonotype: Just one base apart from a much larger clone, this may be a read error. The V and J genes are TRBV14 and TRBJ2-7; 9 bases map to TRBD2. Germline CDR1 is SGHDN and CDR2 is FVKESK. The CDR3 is 16 amino acids. As DNA, the CDR3 is TGTGCCAGCAGCCAAAAGTCCCGCCTAGCGGGAAACGAGCGGTACTTC. It codes for CASSQKSRLAGNERYF. Complete variable domain (other parts from reference TRBV14 and TRBJ2-7): EAGVTQFPSHSVIEKGQTVTLRCDPISGHDNLYWYRRVMGKEIKFLLHFVKESKQDESGMPNNRFLAERTGGTYSTLKVQPAELEDSGVYFCASSQKSRLAGNERYFGPGTRLTVT.

This clonotype was counted a few times. Since a much larger clone is just one base distant, this may be a read error. The chain links TRBV5-1 to TRBJ2-5; D gene ambiguous. From germline, CDR1 is SGHRS and CDR2 YFSETQ. Trimming left V 3 bases short and J 5 bases short, with 14 bases between. The CDR3 is 14 residues long. DNA for the CDR3: TGCGCCAGCAGCTCGTCAGGTGGTTCGGAGACCCAGTACTTC. Its translation: CASSSSGGSETQYF.

The rearrangement links TRBV11-3 to TRBJ1-2; D gene uncertain. The CDR3 has 15 amino acids. V was pared by 0 bases and J by 6 bases, with 14 bases between. CDR1 and CDR2 from the germline V gene are SGHNT and YENEEA. Here the CDR3 reads CASSLDRDTGNGYTF. The CDR3 region has the DNA TGTGCCAGCAGCTTAGATCGCGACACCGGCAATGGCTACACCTTC. Complete variable domain (other parts from reference TRBV11-3 and TRBJ1-2): EAGVVQSPRYKIIEKKQPVAFWCNPISGHNTLYWYLQNLGQGPELLIRYENEEAVDDSQLPKDRFSAERLKGVDSTLKIQPAELGDSAVYLCASSLDRDTGNGYTFGSGTRLTVV.

The V and J genes are TRBV7-9 and TRBJ1-3, with TRBD1 identical over 8 bases. V dropped 2 bases and J dropped 2; count of bases not matched to a gene: 5. Germline V gives CDR1 SEHNR, CDR2 FQNEAQ (reference sequence). The CDR3 has 16 residues. The CDR3 bases are TGTGCCAGCAGCTTAAGGACAGGGTCAACTGGAAACACCATATATTTT. Translating it yields CASSLRTGSTGNTIYF.

With respect to this clonotype: A read error may account for a junction end that differs from germline. The chain carries TRBV11-3 and TRBJ2-7; D is undetermined. Germline lookup yields CDR1 SGHNT and CDR2 YENEEA. This CDR3 contains 15 residues. For the CDR3, the DNA is TGCGCCAGCATCCTGGAACCCCTAGGGATCTACGAGCAGTACTTC. Amino acids: CASILEPLGIYEQYF.

As to this clonotype: One end of the junction does not line up with germline, which may come from a read error. The V call is TRBV11-2, the J call TRBJ2-1; no reliable D call. CDR1 is SGHAT and CDR2 is FQNNGV in the germline V gene. CDR3 length: 14 amino acids. The CDR3 loop reads CTSDSSSSYSEQFF. The CDR3 coding sequence is TGTACCAGCGACTCTTCGAGCTCCTACAGTGAGCAGTTCTTC.

This clonotype has ten or more counts. The chain recombines TRBV5-6 with TRBJ2-7, with D perhaps given as TRBD1 or TRBD2 (5 bases each). Germline lookup yields CDR1 SGHDT and CDR2 YYEEEE. The CDR3 covers 12 residues. Deletions cut 4 bases from V and 6 bases from J, with 11 bases between. CDR3: CASSEGTGEQYF. Here the CDR3 DNA reads TGTGCCAGCAGCGAGGGGACGGGCGAGCAGTACTTC.

This clonotype was counted many times. At one of its ends the junction is not consistent with the germline gene, which may arise from a read error. The rearrangement joins TRBV11-2 to TRBJ1-2; D unclear. This CDR3 comprises 13 residues. Germline values: CDR1 SGHAT, CDR2 FQNNGV. The CDR3 coding sequence is TGTGTCAGCAGCTTCGGACCGACGGATGGCTACACCTTC. Protein: CVSSFGPTDGYTF.

Many counts were recorded for this clonotype. This chain uses TRBV10-3 with TRBJ1-1, with D perhaps TRBD1 (5 bases). The germline V gene has CDR1 ENHRY and CDR2 SYGVKD. The CDR3 consists of 12 residues. The ends were cut back, 3 bases at V and 6 bases at J, with 8 bases in the middle. CDR3 residues: CAISEWGAEAFF. The CDR3 DNA reads TGTGCCATCAGTGAATGGGGGGCTGAAGCTTTCTTT.

Regarding this clonotype: Just one base apart from a much larger clone, this may be a read error. The CDR3 does not end in the conserved phenylalanine or tryptophan, so this is likely a read error. The rearrangement joins TRBV5-8 to TRBJ2-2, with D perhaps matching TRBD1 (6 bases). This CDR3 has 15 residues. V was shortened by 1 base and J by 2 bases, with 9 bases between the two germline ends. In germline, CDR1 is SGHTS, CDR2 YDEGEE. This CDR3 is CASSLRGHNTGELFS. The CDR3, as DNA: TGTGCCAGCAGCTTGAGGGGACACAACACCGGGGAGCTGTTTTCT.

On this clonotype: The CDR3 end shows no conserved phenylalanine or tryptophan, and so a read error is likely. The rearrangement joins TRBV11-2 to TRBJ2-1; 7 nucleotides match TRBD2. V dropped 1 base and J dropped 10; count of bases not matched to a gene: 4. CDR3 length: 13 amino acids. Germline loops: CDR1 SGHAT, CDR2 FQNNGV. The chain's CDR3 is CASSLGPGGEQFI. The CDR3 nucleotides read TGTGCCAGCAGCTTAGGACCGGGAGGAGAGCAGTTCATC.

Of note for this clonotype: One end of the junction varies from germline; a read error may be responsible. The chain has TRBV11-3 and TRBJ2-2; D tentatively reads TRBD1 or TRBD2 (5 bases each). From germline, CDR1 is SGHNT and CDR2 YENEEA. The CDR3 covers 17 residues. The CDR3 DNA is TGTGCCGGCAGCTTATCTCGTGGGGGTAATCGCGCCGGGAAGCTGTTTTTT. Protein product: CAGSLSRGGNRAGKLFF. Full variable domain (remainder filled in from reference TRBV11-3 and TRBJ2-2): EAGVVQSPRYKIIEKKQPVAFWCNPISGHNTLYWYLQNLGQGPELLIRYENEEAVDDSQLPKDRFSAERLKGVDSTLKIQPAELGDSAVYLCAGSLSRGGNRAGKLFFGEGSRLTVL.

With regard to this clonotype: A junction end diverges from the germline sequence, so it may reflect a read error. This chain's CDR3 is CASRLGENTDAFF. The CDR3 coding sequence is TGTGCCAGCAGGTTAGGAGAAAACACTGATGCTTTCTTT. This chain connects TRBV11-3 to TRBJ1-1; D is uncertain. Germline loops: CDR1 SGHNT, CDR2 YENEEA. This CDR3 region has 13 residues.

Worth noting for this clonotype: A much larger clone differs by one base, so this may be a read error. The chain recombines TRBV12-3 or TRBV12-4 with TRBJ1-1, with TRBD1 as a possible D gene (5 bases). The CDR3 is made up of 13 amino acids. The V end was cut by 5 bases, the J end by 6 bases, with 13 bases between. Written as DNA, the CDR3 is TGTGCCAGCAGTCCCCTAAGGGACGCTGAAGCTTTCTTT. Amino acids: CASSPLRDAEAFF.

A note on this clonotype: A much larger clone lies one base from this, so it may be a read error. The chain recombines TRBV7-9 with TRBJ1-1; D gene ambiguous. The germline V gene encodes CDR1 SEHNR and CDR2 FQNEAQ (reference sequence). The CDR3 loop spans 14 amino acids. V shed 4 bases and J shed 2 bases, with 11 bases lying between them. CDR3 protein: CASSWVTTNTEAFF. The DNA of the CDR3 is TGTGCCAGCAGCTGGGTCACAACCAACACTGAAGCTTTCTTT.

Notes on this clonotype: It is likely a read error, because the conserved phenylalanine at the end of the CDR3 is missing. It is unclear where the CDR3 begins or ends on the DNA, so no DNA is shown, and the CDR3 is as TCRdb lists it. The gene calls are TRBV14 and TRBJ2-5; the DNA was not used to check the table's D call, TRBD1. The CDR3 spans 15 amino acids, including both terminal residues. Germline V gene sequence: CDR1 SGHDN, CDR2 FVKESK. The CDR3 is CASSQGTGWQETHYL.

A word on this clonotype: At one boundary the junction diverges from the germline segment, which might be a read error. V is TRBV12-3 or TRBV12-4 and J is TRBJ2-5; D assignment may be TRBD1 or TRBD2 (5 bases each). The CDR3 runs 14 residues. CDR3 sequence: CDSNYGTYQETQYF. The CDR3 bases are TGTGACAGCAATTATGGGACGTACCAAGAGACCCAGTACTTC.

This clonotype was counted between two and nine times. A much larger clone lies a single base off, so this may be a read error. This sequence joins TRBV29-1 and TRBJ2-5, with 8 bases aligning to TRBD2. The V and J ends lost 7 bases and 4 bases, in that order; junction bases with no gene match: 11. Germline-derived CDR1 and CDR2 are SQVTM and ANQGSEA. This CDR3 spans 14 amino acids. Here the CDR3 reads CSATLPGGRETQYF. CDR3 bases: TGCAGCGCTACCCTACCGGGAGGGCGAGAGACCCAGTACTTC.

The chain employs TRBV11-2 and TRBJ2-4, with a tentative D call TRBD2 (6 bases). The germline V and J ends were trimmed by 3 bases and 12 bases, with 18 bases remaining between them. Germline CDR1 reads SGHAT; CDR2 reads FQNNGV. The CDR3 spans 14 residues. The chain's CDR3 is CASSLAGPRKTQYF. The CDR3 DNA is TGTGCCAGCAGCTTGGCGGGACCGAGAAAGACTCAGTACTTC.

For this clonotype: A junction boundary mismatches the germline segment, possibly from a read error. This chain uses TRBV7-8 with TRBJ1-4; no definite D call. In germline, CDR1 is SGHVS, CDR2 FQNEAQ. The CDR3 extends over 15 amino acids. The CDR3 here is CASSMRRATNEKLFF. Here the CDR3 DNA reads TGTGCTAGCAGCATGCGGAGAGCAACTAATGAAAAACTGTTTTTT.

This clonotype was detected ten times or more. This chain connects TRBV7-9 to TRBJ1-4; D remains unclear. V was clipped by 3 bases and J by 8 bases, with 13 bases between them. The CDR3 runs 14 residues. CDR1 is SEHNR and CDR2 is FQNEAQ in the germline V gene (reference sequence). CDR3: CASSFFPPGEKLFF. CDR3 sequence (DNA): TGTGCCAGCAGCTTCTTCCCCCCCGGGGAAAAACTGTTTTTT.

With regard to this clonotype: Its ends do not fully match the called genes, so a read error is possible. The chain carries TRBV5-1 and TRBJ1-2; 7 bases agree with TRBD1. This CDR3 has 13 amino acids. In germline, CDR1 is SGHRS, CDR2 YFSETQ. DNA of the CDR3: TGCGCCGGCAGAGGACAGGCGGCGAGTGGCTACACCTTC. Translation: CAGRGQAASGYTF.